These 22 T cell receptor beta chains were all obtained from the same sample, sequenced in a study of T-cell reconstitution after alpha-beta-depleted transplantation in children (dated by TCRdb to between 2015 and 2016). This specimen's treatment or condition label, interpreted: allogeneic hematopoietic cell transplantation with graft depleted of TCRalphabeta T cells and CD19 B cells. Library method: PCR. Sequencing was carried out with an Illumina HiSeq 2500. Molecular barcoding was employed in the preparation of TCR libraries, with unique molecular identifiers being used to normalize TCRbeta repertoire quantification. TCRdb redid the processing of the public reads, applying fastp at Q25 and MiXCR, and retained in-frame beta chains. Each record represents a unique CDR3 protein, reported with the most common genes and DNA among its rows. This sample is represented by about a million distinct CDR3 sequences; under 30% of them were singletons. The ten largest clones represent 28% of the sample.

The source material was PBMCs, mostly from graft donor cells, sampled 360 days after TCRalphabeta/CD19-depleted stem cell transplant. These receptors originate from a boy under two years old who had a stem cell transplant for SCID, so the T cells may come from the graft donor.

This clonotype was detected ten times or more. The V and J genes are TRBV12-3 or TRBV12-4 and TRBJ1-1, with D perhaps matching TRBD1 (6 bases). CDR3 length equals 13 residues. V was cut by 3 bases and J by 5 bases, with 10 bases left in between. This CDR3 reads CASSFARGTEAFF. In DNA, the CDR3 is TGTGCCAGCAGTTTCGCCAGGGGAACTGAAGCTTTCTTT.

V is TRBV10-1 and J is TRBJ2-2, with TRBD1 matching 8 bases. This CDR3 is 16 amino acids long. V lost 10 bases, J lost 5 bases, and 15 bases stayed unmatched. The germline V gene encodes CDR1 WNHNN and CDR2 SYGVQD (reference sequence). CDR3 loop: CAISRDRRRGTGELFF. CDR3 DNA: TGCGCCATATCCCGGGACAGGCGGCGAGGTACCGGGGAGCTGTTTTTT.

Only a few counts were recorded for this clonotype. In nucleotides, the CDR3 is TGTGCCAGCAGCCTCCGAGGGCCCTCCGGAGATACGCAGTATTTT. This encodes CASSLRGPSGDTQYF. The chain carries TRBV3-1 and TRBJ2-3; weak D call: TRBD2 (5 bases). The ends were cut back, 4 bases at V and 5 bases at J, with 16 bases in the middle. The CDR3 runs 15 residues. Germline V gives CDR1 LGHDT, CDR2 YNNKEL (reference sequence).

This clonotype was counted a few times. The V and J genes are TRBV15 and TRBJ2-5; TRBD2 aligns across 7 bases. Losses at the gene ends were 0 bases for V and 4 bases for J; bases not matched to a gene: 5. The length of the CDR3 is 15 residues. Germline values: CDR1 LNHNV, CDR2 YYDKDF (reference sequence). The CDR3 region has the DNA TGTGCCACCAGCAGAGATCCGGCTAGCGGAGAGACCCAGTACTTC. This encodes CATSRDPASGETQYF.

This clonotype showed up just a few times. The V call is TRBV30, the J call TRBJ2-1; a weak D match, TRBD2 (5 bases). V lost 0 bases, J lost 7 bases, and 16 bases lay in between. Germline V lookup: CDR1 GTSNPN, CDR2 SVGIG (reference sequence). This CDR3 has 15 amino acids. CDR3 DNA sequence: TGTGCCTGGAGTGTACAACTGGGGTCGGGAAATGAGCAGTTCTTC. Translating it yields CAWSVQLGSGNEQFF.

This clonotype appeared a few times. CDR3 loop: CASTPGTLNTGELFF. As DNA, the CDR3 is TGTGCCAGTACCCCCGGGACCTTAAACACCGGGGAGCTGTTTTTT. The gene calls are TRBV19 and TRBJ2-2; perhaps D is TRBD1 or TRBD2 (5 bases each). V lost 7 bases and J lost 2, with 14 bases in between. Germline V gene sequence: CDR1 LNHDA, CDR2 SQIVND (reference sequence). The CDR3 runs 15 residues.

This clonotype was observed a handful of times. The chain couples TRBV20-1 to TRBJ2-7; a possible D gene is TRBD1 (5 bases). The germline V and J ends were trimmed by 3 bases and 6 bases, with 33 bases remaining between them. This CDR3 is built from 19 residues. The germline gives CDR1 DFQATT, CDR2 SNEGSKA (reference sequence). The CDR3 is CSASPQGKVYRKRVSEQYF. Written as DNA, the CDR3 is TGCAGTGCTAGTCCTCAGGGAAAGGTTTATCGTAAACGGGTGAGCGAGCAGTACTTC.

This clonotype showed up many times. The V gene is TRBV5-6, the J gene TRBJ2-1; 8 positions agree with TRBD1. V was pared by 3 bases and J by 8 bases, with 10 bases of the junction left unmatched. CDR1 is SGHDT and CDR2 is YYEEEE in the germline V gene. This CDR3 is 15 amino acids long. The CDR3 here is CASSSWQGALDEQFF. In DNA form, the CDR3 reads TGTGCCAGCAGCTCCTGGCAGGGGGCACTCGATGAGCAGTTCTTC.

This clonotype occurred a few times. The V gene is TRBV20-1, the J gene TRBJ2-7; 8 bases match TRBD1. The J segment lost 2 bases and the V segment lost 5 bases, leaving 2 bases of the junction unmatched. Germline lookup yields CDR1 DFQATT and CDR2 SNEGSKA (reference sequence). The length of the CDR3 is 12 residues. The CDR3 region has the DNA TGCAGTGCTGAGGGACAGGCCTACGAGCAGTACTTC. Its translation: CSAEGQAYEQYF.

This clonotype has only a few counts. This sequence joins TRBV12-3 or TRBV12-4 and TRBJ1-1; D unresolved. This CDR3 spans 13 amino acids. Trimming removed 5 bases at V and 4 bases at J, with 11 bases between. The CDR3 coding sequence is TGTGCCAGCAGTATCAGGCGGAGCACTGAAGCTTTCTTT. Its protein product is CASSIRRSTEAFF.

The V call is TRBV7-8, the J call TRBJ1-1; D not resolved. The CDR3 consists of 15 residues. V lost 1 base and J 0 bases, leaving 9 bases between the germline ends. The germline V gene has CDR1 SGHVS and CDR2 FQNEAQ. For the CDR3, the DNA is TGTGCCAGCAGCTTAGTCTACCCCATGAACACTGAAGCTTTCTTT. Its translation is CASSLVYPMNTEAFF.

This chain connects TRBV6-5 to TRBJ2-5, with unresolved D. V gave up 4 bases and J gave up 8 bases, with 17 bases separating them. The CDR3 sequence is 14 residues long. Germline V CDR1 and CDR2: MNHEY, SVGAGI. The CDR3 DNA reads TGTGCCAGCAGTTCCCGCCCTGGCTTGGGCACCCAGTACTTC. Amino acid sequence: CASSSRPGLGTQYF.

This clonotype showed up just a few times. The chain carries TRBV4-2 and TRBJ1-5, with a tentative D call TRBD1 (6 bases). The germline gives CDR1 LGHNA, CDR2 YNFKEQ. This CDR3 has 15 residues. The V and J ends lost 0 bases and 5 bases respectively, with 11 bases between them. The CDR3: CASSQDGRGDQPQHF. DNA of the CDR3: TGTGCCAGCAGCCAAGATGGCAGGGGCGATCAGCCCCAGCATTTT.

V usage is TRBV29-1 and J usage is TRBJ2-1, with a possible D match to TRBD2 (5 bases). Germline assignment: CDR1 SQVTM and CDR2 ANQGSEA. Trimming took off 3 bases at V and 4 bases at J, with 31 bases between the two ends. This CDR3 has 20 residues. CDR3 in amino acids: CSVEKEERHTPTRTYNEQFF. As DNA, the CDR3 is TGCAGCGTTGAGAAGGAGGAAAGGCACACCCCTACCCGCACATACAATGAGCAGTTCTTC.

This clonotype was observed a few times. The chain is built from TRBV21-1 and TRBJ1-1. TRBV21-1 constitutes a pseudogene. The CDR3 is made up of 14 amino acids. The CDR3 loop reads CASSKQDLNTEAFF. The CDR3 DNA follows: TGTGCCAGCAGCAAGCAGGACCTGAACACTGAAGCTTTCTTT.

V gene TRBV4-1 combines with J gene TRBJ2-1, with 9 nucleotides matching TRBD2. This CDR3 contains 16 residues. CDR1 and CDR2 (germline): MGHRA, YSYEKL. Trimming took 0 bases from V and 4 from J; bases not matched to a gene: 4. The CDR3 coding sequence is TGCGCCAGCAGCCAAGATCTAGCGGGGATTTACAATGAGCAGTTCTTC. It translates to CASSQDLAGIYNEQFF.

The J gene is TRBJ2-4, the V gene TRBV28; TRBD1 agrees at 9 bases. Germline CDR1 reads MDHEN; CDR2 reads SYDVKM. This CDR3 comprises 15 residues. The V segment lost 6 bases and the J segment 6 bases; nucleotides outside the gene matches: 9. In DNA, the CDR3 is TGTGCCAGCAGGCGGACAGGGGCCAGGGGAAACATTCAGTACTTC. Protein sequence: CASRRTGARGNIQYF.

This chain connects TRBV18 to TRBJ1-2, with TRBD1 as a possible D gene (5 bases). The germline V and J ends were trimmed by 3 bases and 6 bases, with 20 bases remaining between them. The CDR3 sequence is 16 residues long. Germline CDR1 KGHSH, CDR2 LQKENI. The CDR3 here is CASSPDRGQGAHGYTF. DNA for the CDR3: TGTGCCAGCTCACCGGATCGAGGGCAGGGAGCCCATGGCTACACCTTC.

The table lists this clonotype with a few counts. The V and J genes are TRBV28 and TRBJ1-5; D not resolved. The CDR3 is 16 amino acids. The V end lost 6 bases, the J end lost 2 bases, and 17 bases lay between the germline ends. Germline V gene sequence: CDR1 MDHEN, CDR2 SYDVKM. The CDR3 nucleotides read TGTGCCAGCAGCCCCGCCCGGGGTTATGGCAATCAGCCCCAGCATTTT. This encodes CASSPARGYGNQPQHF.

The chain couples TRBV2 to TRBJ1-1; D may be TRBD1 (5 bases). Germline V lookup: CDR1 SNHLY, CDR2 FYNNEI. The V gene lost 10 bases and the J gene lost 8 bases, with 14 bases spanning the gap. The CDR3 has 11 residues. As DNA, the CDR3 is TGTGCCACCAGGGCATGGGCAGAAGCTTTCTTT. It translates to CATRAWAEAFF.

The chain recombines TRBV20-1 with TRBJ2-2; the D gene is possibly TRBD2 (5 bases). Trimming shortened V by 0 bases and J by 5 bases, and 22 bases separated the two germline ends. CDR1 and CDR2 from the germline V gene are DFQATT and SNEGSKA (reference sequence). The CDR3 has 18 amino acids. The CDR3 DNA follows: TGCAGTGCTAGAGACCGAGGGAGAAAGAGGGATGAAACCGGGGAGCTGTTTTTT. It is translated as CSARDRGRKRDETGELFF.

This clonotype appeared once. The genes are TRBV9 and TRBJ2-3; D is unclear. CDR3 size: 14 residues. With 2 bases removed from V and 4 bases from J, the gap between germline ends came to 11 bases. CDR1 SGDLS and CDR2 YYNGEE come from the germline V gene. The CDR3 is CASSVASRADTQYF. CDR3 bases: TGTGCCAGCAGCGTCGCATCTAGAGCAGATACGCAGTATTTT.